These 28 T cell receptor beta chains share one sample of origin, sequenced in a study of blood T cell repertoires in COVID-19. Generated by immunoSEQ multiplex PCR, the TCRdb table keeps only in-frame clones and is missing some. The top ten clones hold 9.1% of a sample with approximately 160,000 clones, roughly 84% of them seen once. The material sequenced was peripheral blood. Receptor source: a woman of 80 years or more with active or convalescent COVID-19.

The chain uses TRBV4-1 and TRBJ2-1, with D tentatively TRBD1 (5 bases). The CDR3 extends over 13 amino acids. V shed 4 bases and J shed 3 bases, with 7 bases lying between them. CDR1 is MGHRA and CDR2 is YSYEKL in the germline V gene. The CDR3 reads CASSLDSYNEQFF. The CDR3 DNA is TGCGCCAGCAGCCTAGACAGCTACAATGAGCAGTTCTTC.

This chain uses TRBV6-4 with TRBJ1-1; D gene uncertain. V dropped 4 bases and J dropped 5 bases, with 11 bases sitting between them. The length of the CDR3 is 13 residues. CDR1 is MRHNA and CDR2 is SNTAGT in the germline V gene. CDR3 protein: CASSAEGGTEAFF. DNA of the CDR3: TGTGCCAGCAGTGCGGAGGGAGGTACTGAAGCTTTCTTT.

The V call is TRBV19, the J call TRBJ1-2; D not resolved. Germline assignment: CDR1 LNHDA and CDR2 SQIVND (reference sequence). Trimming stripped 5 bases from V and 7 bases from J, with 20 bases between. The CDR3 is 15 amino acids. CDR3 DNA: TGTGCCAGTAGTTTACCCGGGTCGGTCCAAGGTGGCTACACCTTC. Encoded protein: CASSLPGSVQGGYTF.

Only a few counts were recorded for this clone. The gene calls are TRBV19 and TRBJ2-1; 9 bases are shared with TRBD2. The CDR3 contains 14 residues. J was trimmed by 6 bases and V by 7 bases; bases with no gene match: 7. Per germline, CDR1 LNHDA and CDR2 SQIVND (reference sequence). The CDR3 region has the DNA TGTGCCAGTAAATTTGGCGGGGGGGCCAATGAGCAGTTCTTC. Amino acids: CASKFGGGANEQFF.

The chain joins TRBV29-1 to TRBJ2-2; maybe TRBD1 (6 bases). The V end lost 5 bases, the J end lost 6 bases, and 7 bases lay between the germline ends. The germline gives CDR1 SQVTM, CDR2 ANQGSEA. The CDR3 spans 11 residues. CDR3 coding DNA: TGCAGCGTTCGACAGGCCGGGGAGCTGTTTTTT. This translates into CSVRQAGELFF.

This clone was observed a handful of times. The rearrangement joins TRBV12-3 or TRBV12-4 to TRBJ1-2; a possible D gene is TRBD1 (6 bases). The CDR3 runs to 11 residues. Trimming removed 3 bases at V and 10 bases at J, with 9 bases between. CDR3 nucleotide sequence: TGTGCCAGCAGTTTTGAGGGGGACTACACCTTC. Its protein is CASSFEGDYTF.

This chain joins TRBV6-5 and TRBJ2-3; 8 bases are shared with TRBD2. The germline V gene encodes CDR1 MNHEY and CDR2 SVGAGI. The CDR3 sequence is 14 residues long. After removal of 6 bases from V and 1 base from J, the junction contained 3 bases not matched to a gene. CDR3 bases: TGTGCCAGCAGAATTAGCGGGGGCACAGATACGCAGTATTTT. Amino acids: CASRISGGTDTQYF.

The V call is TRBV7-2, the J call TRBJ1-2; D is undetermined. CDR3 length equals 14 residues. V lost 8 bases to trimming and J lost 3 bases, with 16 bases between them. Germline values: CDR1 SGHTA, CDR2 FQGNSA. CDR3 sequence (DNA): TGTGCCAGCGGAGTCCGGGGAAGGGACTATGGCTACACCTTC. It codes for CASGVRGRDYGYTF.

V usage is TRBV11-3 and J usage is TRBJ1-2; D not resolved. Germline CDR1 reads SGHNT; CDR2 reads YENEEA. Trimming left V 5 bases short and J 8 bases short, with 15 bases between. The CDR3 has 13 amino acids. CDR3 DNA: TGTGCCAGCAGCCCACTGAGCGGGGAGGGCTACACCTTC. It translates to CASSPLSGEGYTF.

The chain is built from TRBV9 and TRBJ2-7, with 13 bases aligning to TRBD2. Germline CDR1 reads SGDLS; CDR2 reads YYNGEE. The ends lost 3 bases at V and 4 bases at J; junction bases unmatched: 4. This CDR3 has 15 residues. CDR3 loop: CASSAGGLAGYEQYF. The DNA for the CDR3 is TGTGCCAGCAGCGCCGGGGGACTAGCGGGGTACGAGCAGTACTTC. Complete variable domain (other parts from reference TRBV9 and TRBJ2-7): DSGVTQTPKHLITATGQRVTLRCSPRSGDLSVYWYQQSLDQGLQFLIQYYNGEERAKGNILERFSAQQFPDLHSELNLSSLELGDSALYFCASSAGGLAGYEQYFGPGTRLTVT.

The J gene is TRBJ2-2, the V gene TRBV14; 8 positions match TRBD1. V lost 6 bases and J lost 0; bases outside the gene matches: 3. The CDR3 spans 15 residues. Germline V gene lookup returns CDR1 SGHDN and CDR2 FVKESK. CDR3 sequence: CASSPGQANTGELFF. The CDR3 DNA follows: TGTGCCAGCAGTCCGGGACAGGCGAACACCGGGGAGCTGTTTTTT.

The rearrangement uses TRBV12-5 and TRBJ1-1; maybe TRBD1 (6 bases). Germline CDR1 LGHNT, CDR2 FRNRAP. Trimming took off 2 bases at V and 0 bases at J, with 16 bases between the two ends. This CDR3 is 17 amino acids long. The chain's CDR3 is CASGLRVGRTVNTEAFF. CDR3 nucleotides: TGTGCTAGTGGTTTGAGGGTAGGTCGGACAGTGAACACTGAAGCTTTCTTT. Combining the CDR3 with reference TRBV12-5 and TRBJ1-1 gives the whole variable domain DARVTQTPRHKVTEMGQEVTMRCQPILGHNTVFWYRQTMMQGLELLAYFRNRAPLDDSGMPKDRFSAEMPDATLATLKIQPSEPRDSAVYFCASGLRVGRTVNTEAFFGQGTRLTVV.

This chain connects TRBV12-5 to TRBJ1-4; TRBD1 might be the D (5 bases). The length of the CDR3 is 13 residues. In germline, CDR1 is LGHNT, CDR2 FRNRAP. V was trimmed by 6 bases and J by 1 base, leaving 6 bases between them. The CDR3 spells CASGGGTNEKLFF. DNA of the CDR3: TGTGCTAGTGGGGGGGGAACTAATGAAAAACTGTTTTTT.

Here the CDR3 reads CASSLDIYEQYF. The DNA for the CDR3 is TGTGCCAGCAGCTTAGATATCTACGAGCAGTACTTC. The gene calls are TRBV11-3 and TRBJ2-7, with D unresolved. Trimming pared 0 bases from V and 3 bases from J, leaving 3 bases between. The germline V gene has CDR1 SGHNT and CDR2 YENEEA. The CDR3 is 12 residues long.

The chain has TRBV27 and TRBJ1-1, with D possibly being TRBD1 (6 bases). The CDR3 spans 15 residues. The germline V gene has CDR1 MNHEY and CDR2 SMNVEV (reference sequence). V was cut by 6 bases and J by 1 base, with 15 bases left in between. CDR3 nucleotide sequence: TGTGCCAGCAGACTTCCCGGGACACCGAACACTGAAGCTTTCTTT. Translating it yields CASRLPGTPNTEAFF.

The chain carries TRBV7-8 and TRBJ1-6, with 9 bases identical to TRBD1. The CDR3 has 17 residues. Trimming took 5 bases from V and 4 from J; bases not matched to a gene: 9. The germline V gene encodes CDR1 SGHVS and CDR2 FQNEAQ. CDR3 sequence reads: CASSPQQGAQYNSPLHF. DNA for the CDR3: TGTGCCAGCAGCCCTCAACAGGGGGCGCAGTATAATTCACCCCTCCACTTT.

The chain carries TRBV15 and TRBJ2-2; 12 bases map to TRBD2. The V segment lost 5 bases and the J segment 6 bases; nucleotides outside the gene matches: 16. The CDR3 loop spans 19 amino acids. Germline V gene sequence: CDR1 LNHNV, CDR2 YYDKDF (reference sequence). The chain's CDR3 is CATSSPRRLAGGPSGELFF. The CDR3 DNA follows: TGTGCCACCAGCTCCCCCCGACGCCTAGCGGGGGGGCCGTCCGGGGAGCTGTTTTTT.

This clone was recorded many times. The J gene is TRBJ1-1, the V gene TRBV13; D gene uncertain. The CDR3 sequence is 14 residues long. Per germline, CDR1 PRHDT and CDR2 FYEKMQ (reference sequence). Trimming removed 3 bases at V and 4 bases at J, with 12 bases between. CDR3 residues: CASSLRVETTEAFF. CDR3 in DNA: TGTGCCAGCAGCTTGAGGGTTGAGACCACTGAAGCTTTCTTT.

The J gene is TRBJ2-1, the V gene TRBV5-1; a weak D match, TRBD1 (5 bases). This CDR3 comprises 13 residues. Trimming removed 3 bases from V and 9 bases from J, with 13 bases in between. Germline V gene lookup returns CDR1 SGHRS and CDR2 YFSETQ. Written as DNA, the CDR3 is TGCGCCAGCAGCTGGACCCTAGGGGTTGAGCAGTTCTTC. Translation: CASSWTLGVEQFF.

The chain is built from TRBV4-3 and TRBJ2-5; D unresolved. Trimming left V 0 bases short and J 2 bases short, with 7 bases between. CDR1 and CDR2 from the germline V gene are LGHNA and YSLEER. This CDR3 spans 14 amino acids. CDR3 protein: CASSQDLPQETQYF. CDR3 nucleotide sequence: TGCGCCAGCAGCCAAGATCTCCCGCAAGAGACCCAGTACTTC.

This chain connects TRBV5-1 to TRBJ1-4, with 7 nucleotides matching TRBD1. The CDR3 totals 15 residues. CDR1 SGHRS and CDR2 YFSETQ come from the germline V gene. With 5 bases clipped from V and 4 bases from J, the junction kept 8 bases outside the gene matches. The CDR3: CASSETGAVNEKLFF. The CDR3 coding sequence is TGCGCCAGCAGTGAAACAGGGGCCGTTAATGAAAAACTGTTTTTT.

The chain uses TRBV27 and TRBJ1-4, with 7 bases lining up with TRBD1. The CDR3 is 14 residues long. V lost 6 bases, J lost 8 bases, and 9 bases stayed unmatched. In germline, CDR1 is MNHEY, CDR2 SMNVEV (reference sequence). The CDR3 coding sequence is TGTGCCAGCAGCCAGACAGGGAGGAGAGAAAAACTGTTTTTT. Amino acids: CASSQTGRREKLFF.

J is TRBJ1-1 and V is TRBV7-8, with TRBD1 as a possible D gene (5 bases). Germline values: CDR1 SGHVS, CDR2 FQNEAQ. Trimming took off 5 bases at V and 1 base at J, with 11 bases between the two ends. The CDR3 contains 14 residues. In DNA, the CDR3 is TGTGCCAGCAGCCGTTCGGGGGGGAACACTGAAGCTTTCTTT. Protein sequence: CASSRSGGNTEAFF.

J is TRBJ2-7 and V is TRBV9; 11 bases align to TRBD1. The V gene end was trimmed by 0 bases and the J gene end by 4 bases; junction bases not matched to a gene: 12. Germline CDR1 reads SGDLS; CDR2 reads YYNGEE. CDR3 length equals 18 residues. This CDR3 reads CASSVGPGTGGKVYEQYF. The CDR3 DNA sequence: TGTGCCAGCAGCGTAGGGCCCGGGACAGGGGGTAAGGTTTACGAGCAGTACTTC. The full variable domain, completed using reference TRBV9 and TRBJ2-7, is DSGVTQTPKHLITATGQRVTLRCSPRSGDLSVYWYQQSLDQGLQFLIQYYNGEERAKGNILERFSAQQFPDLHSELNLSSLELGDSALYFCASSVGPGTGGKVYEQYFGPGTRLTVT.

The chain recombines TRBV25-1 with TRBJ1-6, with D possibly matching TRBD1 (5 bases). V lost 8 bases and J lost 10, with 15 bases in between. Germline V CDR1 and CDR2: MGHDK, SYGVNS. CDR3 length: 13 amino acids. CDR3 sequence (DNA): TGTGCCAGCGATAGGGGCCCTGGATCACCCCTCCACTTT. Its protein product is CASDRGPGSPLHF.

This chain connects TRBV4-1 to TRBJ1-2; perhaps TRBD1 as D (5 bases). Germline V gene lookup returns CDR1 MGHRA and CDR2 YSYEKL. V lost 3 bases, J lost 4 bases, and 12 bases lay in between. CDR3 length: 14 residues. The CDR3 spells CASSQGGRIYGYTF. CDR3 sequence (DNA): TGCGCCAGCAGCCAGGGGGGTCGGATCTATGGCTACACCTTC.

This clone came up a few times. The chain uses TRBV6-6 and TRBJ1-6, with 10 bases matching TRBD1. Germline V gene lookup returns CDR1 MNHNY and CDR2 SVGAGI (reference sequence). The CDR3 runs 15 residues. Trimming at V came to 6 bases and at J to 6 bases, leaving 5 bases not matched to a gene. The CDR3 region is CASRMRDRGNSPLHF. The CDR3 DNA is TGTGCCAGCAGAATGCGGGACAGGGGTAATTCACCCCTCCACTTT.

The gene calls are TRBV7-9 and TRBJ2-5; 10 positions agree with TRBD2. After removal of 6 bases from V and 1 base from J, the junction contained 8 bases not matched to a gene. This CDR3 has 16 residues. The germline V gene has CDR1 SEHNR and CDR2 FQNEAQ (reference sequence). This CDR3 is CASSLIAGGVQETQYF. In DNA form, the CDR3 reads TGTGCCAGCAGTCTCATAGCGGGGGGCGTCCAAGAGACCCAGTACTTC.